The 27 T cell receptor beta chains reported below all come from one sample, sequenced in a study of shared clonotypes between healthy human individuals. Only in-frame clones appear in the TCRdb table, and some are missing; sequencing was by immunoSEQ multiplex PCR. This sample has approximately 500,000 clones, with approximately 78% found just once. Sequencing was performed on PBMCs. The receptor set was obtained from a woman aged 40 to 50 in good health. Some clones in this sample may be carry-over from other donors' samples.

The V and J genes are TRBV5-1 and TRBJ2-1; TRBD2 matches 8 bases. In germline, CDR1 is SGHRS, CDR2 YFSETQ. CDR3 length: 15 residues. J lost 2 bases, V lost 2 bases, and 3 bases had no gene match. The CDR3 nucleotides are TGCGCCAGCAGCTTAGCGGGAGAACCCTACAATGAGCAGTTCTTC. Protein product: CASSLAGEPYNEQFF.

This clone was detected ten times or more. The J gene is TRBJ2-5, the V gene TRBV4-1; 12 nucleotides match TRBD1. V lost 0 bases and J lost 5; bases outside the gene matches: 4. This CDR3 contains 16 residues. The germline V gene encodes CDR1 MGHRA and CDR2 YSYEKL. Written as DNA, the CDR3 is TGCGCCAGCAGCCAAGAAGGGACAGGGGGCGCTGAGACCCAGTACTTC. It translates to CASSQEGTGGAETQYF.

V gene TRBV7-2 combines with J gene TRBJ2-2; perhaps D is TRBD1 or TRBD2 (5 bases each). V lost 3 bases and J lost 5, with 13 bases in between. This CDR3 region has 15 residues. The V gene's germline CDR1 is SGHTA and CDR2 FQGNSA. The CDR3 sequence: CASSLIGTATGELFF. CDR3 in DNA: TGTGCCAGCAGCTTGATTGGGACGGCAACCGGGGAGCTGTTTTTT.

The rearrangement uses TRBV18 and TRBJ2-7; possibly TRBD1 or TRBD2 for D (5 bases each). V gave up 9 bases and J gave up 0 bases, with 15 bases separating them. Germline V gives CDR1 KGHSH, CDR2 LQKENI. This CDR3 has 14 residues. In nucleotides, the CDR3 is TGTGCCAGTAGCCCCGGGACGAACTCCTACGAGCAGTACTTC. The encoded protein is CASSPGTNSYEQYF.

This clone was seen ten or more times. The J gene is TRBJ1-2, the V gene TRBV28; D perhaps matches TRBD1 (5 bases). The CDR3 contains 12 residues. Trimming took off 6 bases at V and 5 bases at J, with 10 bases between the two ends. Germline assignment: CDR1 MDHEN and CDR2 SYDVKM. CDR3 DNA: TGTGCCAGCAGCCTCCCAGGGTATGGCTACACCTTC. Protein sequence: CASSLPGYGYTF.

CDR3 residues: CATSRGFTEAFF. The CDR3 coding sequence is TGTGCCACCAGCAGAGGATTCACTGAAGCTTTCTTT. This rearrangement joins TRBV15 to TRBJ1-1; D uncertain. The V end was cut by 1 base, the J end by 4 bases, with 4 bases between. CDR3 length equals 12 residues. Per the germline V gene, CDR1 is LNHNV and CDR2 is YYDKDF (reference sequence).

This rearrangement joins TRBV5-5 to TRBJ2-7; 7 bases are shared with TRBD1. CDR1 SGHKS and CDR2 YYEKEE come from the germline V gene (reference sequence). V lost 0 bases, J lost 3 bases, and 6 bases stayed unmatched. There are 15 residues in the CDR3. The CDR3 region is CASSLGPDRDYEQYF. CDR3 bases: TGTGCCAGCAGCTTGGGACCAGACAGGGACTACGAGCAGTACTTC.

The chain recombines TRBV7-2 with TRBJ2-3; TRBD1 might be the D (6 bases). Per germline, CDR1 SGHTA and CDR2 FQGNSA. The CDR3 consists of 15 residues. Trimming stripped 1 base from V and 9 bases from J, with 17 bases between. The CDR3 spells CASSLGVGAKNTQYF. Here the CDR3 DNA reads TGTGCCAGCAGCTTAGGGGTGGGGGCTAAAAACACGCAGTATTTT.

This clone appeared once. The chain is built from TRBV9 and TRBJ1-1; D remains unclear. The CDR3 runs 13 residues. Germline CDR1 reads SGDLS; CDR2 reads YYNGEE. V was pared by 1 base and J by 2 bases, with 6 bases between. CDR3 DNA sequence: TGTGCCAGCAGCGTATATCTTAACACTGAAGCTTTCTTT. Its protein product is CASSVYLNTEAFF.

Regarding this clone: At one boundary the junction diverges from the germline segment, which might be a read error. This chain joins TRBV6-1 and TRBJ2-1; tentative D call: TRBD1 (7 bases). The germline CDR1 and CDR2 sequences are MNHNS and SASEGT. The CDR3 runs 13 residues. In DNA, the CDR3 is TGTGTCAGCAGCCAGGGGGGATACAATGAGCAGTTCTTC. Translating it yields CVSSQGGYNEQFF.

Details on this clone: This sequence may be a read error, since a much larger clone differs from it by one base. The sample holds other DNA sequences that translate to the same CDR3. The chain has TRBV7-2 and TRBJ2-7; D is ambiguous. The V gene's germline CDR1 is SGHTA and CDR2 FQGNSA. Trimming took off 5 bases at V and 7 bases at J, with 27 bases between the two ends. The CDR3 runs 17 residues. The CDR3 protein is CASSILLWATKENEQYF. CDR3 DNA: TGTGCCAGCAGCATCCTACTTTGGGCTACGAAAGAGAATGAGCAGTACTTC.

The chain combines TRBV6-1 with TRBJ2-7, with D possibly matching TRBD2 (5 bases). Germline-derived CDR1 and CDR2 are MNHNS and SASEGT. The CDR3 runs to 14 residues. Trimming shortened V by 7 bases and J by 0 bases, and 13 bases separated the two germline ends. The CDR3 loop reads CASKESGLSYEQYF. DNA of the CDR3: TGTGCCAGCAAAGAAAGCGGTCTCTCCTACGAGCAGTACTTC.

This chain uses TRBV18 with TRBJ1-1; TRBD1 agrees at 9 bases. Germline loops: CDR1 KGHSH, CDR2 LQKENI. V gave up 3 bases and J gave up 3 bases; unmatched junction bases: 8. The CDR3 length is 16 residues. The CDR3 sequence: CASSPLDRGFDTEAFF. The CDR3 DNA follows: TGTGCCAGCTCACCTTTGGACAGGGGTTTTGACACTGAAGCTTTCTTT.

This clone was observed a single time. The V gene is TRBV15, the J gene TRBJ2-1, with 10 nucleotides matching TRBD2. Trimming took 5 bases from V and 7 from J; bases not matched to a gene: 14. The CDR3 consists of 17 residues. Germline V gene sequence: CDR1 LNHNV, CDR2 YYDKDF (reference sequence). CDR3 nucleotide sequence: TGTGCCACCAGCGAGAGGTCCCTAGCGGGAGTTTTGAATGAGCAGTTCTTC. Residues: CATSERSLAGVLNEQFF.

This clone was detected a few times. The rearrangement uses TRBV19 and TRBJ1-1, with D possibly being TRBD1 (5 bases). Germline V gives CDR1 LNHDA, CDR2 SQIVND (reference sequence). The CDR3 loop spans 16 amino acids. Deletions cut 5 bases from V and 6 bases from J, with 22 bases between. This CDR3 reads CASSPAMTRVGAEAFF. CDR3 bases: TGTGCCAGTAGTCCTGCGATGACCAGGGTAGGCGCTGAAGCTTTCTTT. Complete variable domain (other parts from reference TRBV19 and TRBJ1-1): DGGITQSPKYLFRKEGQNVTLSCEQNLNHDAMYWYRQDPGQGLRLIYYSQIVNDFQKGDIAEGYSVSREKKESFPLTVTSAQKNPTAFYLCASSPAMTRVGAEAFFGQGTRLTVV.

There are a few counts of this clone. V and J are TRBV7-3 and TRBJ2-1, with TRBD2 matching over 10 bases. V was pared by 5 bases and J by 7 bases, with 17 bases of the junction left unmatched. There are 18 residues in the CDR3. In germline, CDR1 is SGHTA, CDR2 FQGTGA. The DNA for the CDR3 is TGTGCCAGCAGCCCGACGGGGGGTCTAGCGGGAGTATCGAATGAGCAGTTCTTC. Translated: CASSPTGGLAGVSNEQFF.

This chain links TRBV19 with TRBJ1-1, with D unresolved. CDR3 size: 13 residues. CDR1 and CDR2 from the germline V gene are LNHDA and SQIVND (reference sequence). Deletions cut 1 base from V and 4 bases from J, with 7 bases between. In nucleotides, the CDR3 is TGTGCCAGTAGTATAGGCCGCGCCACTGAAGCTTTCTTT. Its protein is CASSIGRATEAFF.

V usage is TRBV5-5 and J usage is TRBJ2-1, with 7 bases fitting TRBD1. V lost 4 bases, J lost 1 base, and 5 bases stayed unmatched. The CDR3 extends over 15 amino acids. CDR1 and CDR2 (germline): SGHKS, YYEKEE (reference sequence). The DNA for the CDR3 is TGTGCCAGCAGCCGGGACAGTTATTCCTACAATGAGCAGTTCTTC. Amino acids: CASSRDSYSYNEQFF.

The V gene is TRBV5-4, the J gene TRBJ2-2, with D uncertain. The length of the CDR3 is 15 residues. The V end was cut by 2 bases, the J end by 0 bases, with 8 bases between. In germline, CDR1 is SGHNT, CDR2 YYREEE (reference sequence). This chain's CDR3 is CASSFGVTNTGELFF. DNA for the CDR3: TGTGCCAGCAGCTTTGGGGTTACGAACACCGGGGAGCTGTTTTTT. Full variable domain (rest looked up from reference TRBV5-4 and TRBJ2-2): ETGVTQSPTHLIKTRGQQVTLRCSSQSGHNTVSWYQQALGQGPQFIFQYYREEENGRGNFPPRFSGLQFPNYSSELNVNALELDDSALYLCASSFGVTNTGELFFGEGSRLTVL.

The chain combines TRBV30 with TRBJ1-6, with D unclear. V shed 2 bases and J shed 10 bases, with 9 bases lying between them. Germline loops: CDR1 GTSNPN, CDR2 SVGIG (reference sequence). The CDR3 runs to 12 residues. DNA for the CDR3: TGTGCCTGGAGTCCCGAAATCTCACCCCTCCACTTT. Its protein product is CAWSPEISPLHF.

The CDR3 nucleotides read TGTGCCAGCATCCAACTAGCGGGATTATCAGAGCAGTACTTC. Translating it yields CASIQLAGLSEQYF. The chain carries TRBV5-5 and TRBJ2-7; TRBD2 matches 10 bases. After removal of 6 bases from V and 7 bases from J, the junction contained 10 bases not matched to a gene. Germline lookup yields CDR1 SGHKS and CDR2 YYEKEE (reference sequence). This CDR3 spans 14 amino acids.

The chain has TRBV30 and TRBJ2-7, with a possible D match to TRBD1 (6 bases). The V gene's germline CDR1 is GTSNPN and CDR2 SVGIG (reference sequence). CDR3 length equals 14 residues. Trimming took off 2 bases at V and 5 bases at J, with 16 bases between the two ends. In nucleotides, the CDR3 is TGTGCCTGGAGTCCCACCCTGGGGGCGGACGAGCAGTACTTC. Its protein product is CAWSPTLGADEQYF.

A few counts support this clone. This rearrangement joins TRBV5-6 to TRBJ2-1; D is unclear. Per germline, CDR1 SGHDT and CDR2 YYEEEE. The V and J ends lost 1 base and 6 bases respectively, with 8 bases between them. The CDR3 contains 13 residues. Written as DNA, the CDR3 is TGTGCCAGCAGCTTGTGGGCTTCCAATGAGCAGTTCTTC. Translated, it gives CASSLWASNEQFF.

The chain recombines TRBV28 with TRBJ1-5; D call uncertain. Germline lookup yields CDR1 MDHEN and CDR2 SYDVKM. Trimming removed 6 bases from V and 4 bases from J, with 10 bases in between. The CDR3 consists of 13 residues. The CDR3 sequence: CASRSVSNQPQHF. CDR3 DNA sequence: TGTGCCAGCAGGTCGGTTAGTAATCAGCCCCAGCATTTT. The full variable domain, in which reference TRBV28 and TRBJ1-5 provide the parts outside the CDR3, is DVKVTQSSRYLVKRTGEKVFLECVQDMDHENMFWYRQDPGLGLRLIYFSYDVKMKEKGDIPEGYSVSREKKERFSLILESASTNQTSMYLCASRSVSNQPQHFGDGTRLSIL.

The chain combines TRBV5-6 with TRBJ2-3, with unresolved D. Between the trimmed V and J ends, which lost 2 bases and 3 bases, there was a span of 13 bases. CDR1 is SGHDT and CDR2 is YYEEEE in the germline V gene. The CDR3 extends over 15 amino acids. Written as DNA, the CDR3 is TGTGCCAGCAGCTTTCATGACTTGGTAACAGATACGCAGTATTTT. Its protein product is CASSFHDLVTDTQYF.

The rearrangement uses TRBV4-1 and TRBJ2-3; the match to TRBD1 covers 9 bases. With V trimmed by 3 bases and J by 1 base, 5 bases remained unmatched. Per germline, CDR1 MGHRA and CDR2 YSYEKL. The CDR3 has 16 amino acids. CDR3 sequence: CASSQAGQGRTDTQYF. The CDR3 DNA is TGCGCCAGCAGCCAGGCTGGACAGGGGCGCACAGATACGCAGTATTTT.

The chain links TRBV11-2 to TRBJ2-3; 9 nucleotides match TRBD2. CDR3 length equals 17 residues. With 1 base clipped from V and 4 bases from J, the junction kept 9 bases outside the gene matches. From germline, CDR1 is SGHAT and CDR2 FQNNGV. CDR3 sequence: CASSLALAGKEADTQYF. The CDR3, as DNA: TGTGCCAGCAGCTTAGCCCTAGCGGGAAAGGAGGCAGATACGCAGTATTTT. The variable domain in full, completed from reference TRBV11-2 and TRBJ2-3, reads EAGVAQSPRYKIIEKRQSVAFWCNPISGHATLYWYQQILGQGPKLLIQFQNNGVVDDSQLPKDRFSAERLKGVDSTLKIQPAKLEDSAVYLCASSLALAGKEADTQYFGPGTRLTVL.